Below, 9 T cell receptor beta chains from the same sample are listed, as sequenced in a study of T cell repertoires in ileal Crohn's disease. The repertoire was sequenced with immunoSEQ multiplex PCR; TCRdb's copy has only in-frame clones and lacks some. The sample records some 4,700 clones, 75% to 85% being singletons. Sequencing was carried out using ileal tissue. All receptors come from an adult with Crohn's disease.

This clone was seen more than once but under ten times. V usage is TRBV27 and J usage is TRBJ2-7; 7 positions agree with TRBD1. This CDR3 is 14 amino acids long. From germline, CDR1 is MNHEY and CDR2 SMNVEV (reference sequence). The V and J ends lost 5 bases and 2 bases, in that order; junction bases with no gene match: 6. CDR3 DNA sequence: TGTGCCAGCAGTACAACACAGGGGACCTACGAGCAGTACTTC. Protein: CASSTTQGTYEQYF.

This chain connects TRBV2 to TRBJ2-6; 9 bases agree with TRBD2. Germline V lookup: CDR1 SNHLY, CDR2 FYNNEI. V gave up 7 bases and J gave up 4 bases; unmatched junction bases: 8. The CDR3 extends over 16 amino acids. As DNA, the CDR3 is TGTGCCAGCAACCCGGGACTAGCTGGAGGGGCCAACGTCCTGACTTTC. It translates to CASNPGLAGGANVLTF.

The V and J genes are TRBV6-1 and TRBJ2-7; TRBD2 aligns across 13 bases. CDR3 size: 15 residues. Per germline, CDR1 MNHNS and CDR2 SASEGT. The V gene end was trimmed by 2 bases and the J gene end by 6 bases; junction bases not matched to a gene: 4. For the CDR3, the DNA is TGTGCCAGCAGTGAATCGGGACTAGCGGGGACCGAGCAGTACTTC. It encodes CASSESGLAGTEQYF.

CDR3 sequence (DNA): TGTGCCAGCAGGAATGGACAGGTCGGCTACGAGCAGTACTTC. This translates into CASRNGQVGYEQYF. The V and J genes are TRBV6-6 and TRBJ2-7; 7 bases fit TRBD1. Unmatched junction bases numbered 8, after V lost 6 bases and J lost 3 bases. The CDR3 spans 14 residues. In germline, CDR1 is MNHNY, CDR2 SVGAGI (reference sequence).

The chain has TRBV4-3 and TRBJ2-7; 12 bases align to TRBD2. V was clipped by 4 bases and J by 2 bases; unmatched bases: 3. This CDR3 region has 15 residues. The V gene's germline CDR1 is LGHNA and CDR2 YSLEER. The CDR3 DNA reads TGCGCCAGCAGCCCCGGACTAGCGGGGACCTACGAGCAGTACTTC. Translated: CASSPGLAGTYEQYF.

DNA of the CDR3: TGTGCCAGCACCTCGGGGGGACGGCAGCCCCAGCATTTT. This sequence encodes CASTSGGRQPQHF. V is TRBV6-6 and J is TRBJ1-5; tentative D call: TRBD1 (5 bases). Germline lookup yields CDR1 MNHNY and CDR2 SVGAGI (reference sequence). Trimming removed 7 bases from V and 7 bases from J, with 14 bases in between. The length of the CDR3 is 13 residues.

In DNA form, the CDR3 reads TGTGCCAGCAAAGGGGAAGGGATGGGTAGGGAGCAGTACTTC. It is translated as CASKGEGMGREQYF. The gene calls are TRBV6-5 and TRBJ2-7, with a possible D match to TRBD1 (5 bases). From germline, CDR1 is MNHEY and CDR2 SVGAGI. Trimming shortened V by 7 bases and J by 7 bases, and 20 bases separated the two germline ends. CDR3 size: 14 residues.

V usage is TRBV2 and J usage is TRBJ2-1, with D possibly matching TRBD2 (5 bases). The CDR3 runs 13 residues. Trimming pared 8 bases from V and 5 bases from J, leaving 13 bases between. Germline-derived CDR1 and CDR2 are SNHLY and FYNNEI. The CDR3 protein is CASRLGSHNEQFF. CDR3 DNA sequence: TGTGCCAGCCGACTTGGGAGTCACAATGAGCAGTTCTTC. Full variable domain (rest looked up from reference TRBV2 and TRBJ2-1): EPEVTQTPSHQVTQMGQEVILRCVPISNHLYFYWYRQILGQKVEFLVSFYNNEISEKSEIFDDQFSVERPDGSNFTLKIRSTKLEDSAMYFCASRLGSHNEQFFGPGTRLTVL.

CDR3 sequence: CASSVSVRAQVEQYF. CDR3 nucleotide sequence: TGTGCCAGCAGTGTCTCGGTCAGGGCTCAGGTGGAGCAGTACTTC. This chain joins TRBV6-1 and TRBJ2-7; TRBD1 is a possible D gene (5 bases). CDR3 length: 15 amino acids. Germline CDR1 and CDR2: MNHNS and SASEGT. Between the trimmed V and J ends, which lost 4 bases and 7 bases, there was a span of 20 bases.